This T cell receptor beta chain stems from a study of blood T cells in healthy people across ages. About the study: About one barcoded beta molecule per two T cells came from capture by template switching. Regarding the study as a whole: Those diversity estimates obtained from one million T cells were thought to be underestimates. Diversity was higher, and naive CD4+ cells more numerous, in long-lived donors than in aged donors.

The CDR3 totals 15 residues. Germline trimming cut 2 bases from V and 2 bases from J; bases unmatched to any gene: 8. From germline, CDR1 is SQVTM and CDR2 ANQGSEA. Primed by a sample-barcoded 5' primer and a J-beta primer mix, a second PCR proceeded for about 6 to 11 cycles. TCRdb recomputed calls from the 5' RACE reads with MiXCR, one row per CDR3 protein. This table has 1.2 million to 1.5 million distinct CDR3 sequences, 40% to 50% appearing once. In terms of origin and age, donors were healthy Caucasian individuals from Russia aged about 6 to 90. With respect to this clonotype: Its matching antigen is unknown.

V gene TRBV29-1 combines with J gene TRBJ2-7; 8 nucleotides agree with TRBD2. The TCR comes from a woman between 18 and 30 years old in good health. Input material: blood. The CDR3 region has the DNA TGCAGCGTTGAACGCGGGCGGGAGGTCCCCTACGAGCAGTACTTC. It translates to CSVERGREVPYEQYF.